These 16 T cell receptor beta chains originate from one sample sequenced in a study of memory CD4+ T cells and cytomegalovirus serostatus. Profiling relied on immunoSEQ multiplex PCR, and the TCRdb table lists in-frame clones only, not all of them. The sample has around 25,000 clones; about 71% are singletons. Single viable CD3+CD4+CD8-CD45RO+ cells were sorted as the memory CD4+ T cells. Sequenced sample: memory CD4+ T cells from blood. Receptors were obtained from an adult in good health and CMV-seronegative.

The rearrangement links TRBV5-1 to TRBJ1-1; D is ambiguous. This CDR3 has 14 residues. V was pared by 5 bases and J by 5 bases, with 16 bases between. The germline V gene has CDR1 SGHRS and CDR2 YFSETQ. The CDR3 protein is CASRLGASGTEAFF. CDR3 DNA sequence: TGCGCCAGCAGGCTTGGCGCGTCCGGGACTGAAGCTTTCTTT.

The chain couples TRBV7-9 to TRBJ2-5, with 8 bases lining up with TRBD1. The CDR3 extends over 14 amino acids. Trimming took 2 bases from V and 2 from J; bases not matched to a gene: 1. Germline lookup yields CDR1 SEHNR and CDR2 FQNEAQ (reference sequence). CDR3 amino acids: CASSLTGGQETQYF. In DNA form, the CDR3 reads TGTGCCAGCAGCTTAACAGGGGGTCAAGAGACCCAGTACTTC.

This clone came up once. This chain connects TRBV13 to TRBJ1-1; 9 nucleotides line up with TRBD1. Per germline, CDR1 PRHDT and CDR2 FYEKMQ (reference sequence). CDR3 length equals 14 residues. Unmatched junction bases numbered 3, after V lost 4 bases and J lost 3 bases. CDR3: CASSSGQGYTEAFF. CDR3 nucleotides: TGTGCCAGCAGCTCGGGACAGGGATACACTGAAGCTTTCTTT.

The chain joins TRBV2 to TRBJ1-5; D not certain. The CDR3 sequence is 13 residues long. CDR1 and CDR2 from the germline V gene are SNHLY and FYNNEI. V lost 2 bases and J lost 5, with 7 bases in between. CDR3 loop: CASSESLDQPQHF. The DNA of the CDR3 is TGTGCCAGCAGTGAATCTCTGGATCAGCCCCAGCATTTT.

The rearrangement joins TRBV4-3 to TRBJ2-5; D is uncertain. V was trimmed by 3 bases and J by 4 bases, leaving 9 bases between them. The CDR3 contains 13 residues. CDR1 and CDR2 (germline): LGHNA, YSLEER. CDR3 region: CASSHQMGETQYF. CDR3 sequence (DNA): TGCGCCAGCAGCCATCAAATGGGAGAGACCCAGTACTTC.

The chain couples TRBV21-1 to TRBJ2-7; no check of the table's D call, TRBD2, against the DNA was made. TRBV21-1 is given as a pseudogene. The CDR3 spans 13 residues. CDR3 in DNA: TGTGCCAGCAGCAAAACGGTCTCCTACGAGCAGTACTTC. Residues: CASSKTVSYEQYF.

The chain carries TRBV5-1 and TRBJ2-2; D call uncertain. Trimming shortened V by 1 base and J by 3 bases, and 7 bases separated the two germline ends. The CDR3 loop spans 14 amino acids. The germline V gene has CDR1 SGHRS and CDR2 YFSETQ. The CDR3 spells CASSLYGDTGELFF. Written as DNA, the CDR3 is TGCGCCAGCAGCTTGTATGGGGACACCGGGGAGCTGTTTTTT.

This chain joins TRBV28 and TRBJ2-7; no clear D gene. V lost 8 bases and J 0 bases, leaving 8 bases between the germline ends. Germline loops: CDR1 MDHEN, CDR2 SYDVKM. The length of the CDR3 is 12 residues. The DNA of the CDR3 is TGTGCCAGCGTCCCGAACTCCTACGAGCAGTACTTC. It yields the protein CASVPNSYEQYF.

CDR3 in amino acids: CASSFVAGPSEQYF. CDR3 bases: TGTGCCAGCAGCTTTGTAGCGGGACCGAGCGAGCAGTACTTC. The rearrangement joins TRBV7-2 to TRBJ2-7; 8 bases align to TRBD2. CDR1 is SGHTA and CDR2 is FQGNSA in the germline V gene. V gave up 3 bases and J gave up 6 bases; unmatched junction bases: 7. This CDR3 is built from 14 residues.

The chain couples TRBV7-2 to TRBJ2-1; 9 bases are a match to TRBD1. V gave up 1 base and J gave up 3 bases; unmatched junction bases: 4. The CDR3 sequence is 16 residues long. Looked up from germline, CDR1 is SGHTA and CDR2 is FQGNSA. The CDR3 bases are TGTGCCAGCAGCTTAGTGGGGGACAGGGTCTACAATGAGCAGTTCTTC. Translating gives CASSLVGDRVYNEQFF. Supplemented by reference TRBV7-2 and TRBJ2-1, the full variable domain reads GAGVSQSPSNKVTEKGKDVELRCDPISGHTALYWYRQSLGQGLEFLIYFQGNSAPDKSGLPSDRFSAERTGGSVSTLTIQRTQQEDSAVYLCASSLVGDRVYNEQFFGPGTRLTVL.

The chain couples TRBV7-2 to TRBJ1-2, with D possibly matching TRBD1 (5 bases). This CDR3 has 15 amino acids. Between the trimmed V and J ends, which lost 5 bases and 5 bases, there was a span of 18 bases. The V gene's germline CDR1 is SGHTA and CDR2 FQGNSA. The CDR3 region has the DNA TGTGCCAGCAGCCCCCGGGGAGGGGCGGGGTATGGCTACACCTTC. Translation gives CASSPRGGAGYGYTF.

The chain employs TRBV11-2 and TRBJ1-5; D possibly corresponds to TRBD1 (5 bases). Germline assignment: CDR1 SGHAT and CDR2 FQNNGV. The CDR3 is made up of 13 amino acids. The CDR3 nucleotides are TGTGGATTTAGGGCAGGGTCGGATCAGCCCCAGCATTTT. It translates to CGFRAGSDQPQHF.

The sample holds a few counts of this clone. The genes are TRBV27 and TRBJ1-3; D uncertain. This CDR3 comprises 14 residues. The germline V gene encodes CDR1 MNHEY and CDR2 SMNVEV (reference sequence). Trimming stripped 2 bases from V and 7 bases from J, with 12 bases between. As DNA, the CDR3 is TGTGCCAGCAGTTTAGGGAACGAAATCAACACCATATATTTT. This codes for CASSLGNEINTIYF.

Here the CDR3 reads CASSLLTQATPQETQYF. The CDR3 DNA is TGTGCCAGCAGCCTCCTGACCCAGGCGACTCCACAAGAGACCCAGTACTTC. V and J are TRBV11-1 and TRBJ2-5, with D unresolved. Looked up from germline, CDR1 is SGHAT and CDR2 is FQDESV (reference sequence). V was shortened by 5 bases and J by 2 bases, with 21 bases between the two germline ends. The CDR3 has 17 amino acids.

This clone is deemed medium-sized. This chain connects TRBV6-5 to TRBJ1-3; the D is unclear. The CDR3 runs to 16 residues. CDR1 and CDR2 from the germline V gene are MNHEY and SVGAGI. The V end lost 3 bases, the J end lost 2 bases, and 14 bases lay between the germline ends. The CDR3 region has the DNA TGTGCCAGCAGTTATTCGTTCGGGAGTACTGGAAACACCATATATTTT. Translating it yields CASSYSFGSTGNTIYF.

J is TRBJ2-7 and V is TRBV4-3; 9 bases map to TRBD1. This CDR3 is 15 amino acids long. Germline V lookup: CDR1 LGHNA, CDR2 YSLEER. Germline trimming cut 2 bases from V and 8 bases from J; bases unmatched to any gene: 10. The CDR3 nucleotides read TGCGCCAGCAGCCAAATGCCGGGACAGGGTGAGAAGCAGTACTTC. This codes for CASSQMPGQGEKQYF.